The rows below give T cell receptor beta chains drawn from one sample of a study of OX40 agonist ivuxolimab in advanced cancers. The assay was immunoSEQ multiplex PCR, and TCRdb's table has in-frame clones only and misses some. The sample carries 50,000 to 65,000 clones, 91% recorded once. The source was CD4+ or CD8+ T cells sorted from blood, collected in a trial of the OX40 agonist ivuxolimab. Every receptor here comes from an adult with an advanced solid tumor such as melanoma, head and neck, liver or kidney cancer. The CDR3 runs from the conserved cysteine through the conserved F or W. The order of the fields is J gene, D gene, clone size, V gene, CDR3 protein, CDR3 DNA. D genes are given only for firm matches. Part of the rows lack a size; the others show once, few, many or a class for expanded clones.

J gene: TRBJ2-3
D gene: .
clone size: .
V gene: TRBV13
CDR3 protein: CASSLGPRGTDTQYF
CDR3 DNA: TGTGCCAGCAGCTTAGGGCCGAGGGGGACAGATACGCAGTATTTT

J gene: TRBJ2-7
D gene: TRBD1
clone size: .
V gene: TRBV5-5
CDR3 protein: CASSTGTGTYEQYF
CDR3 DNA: TGTGCCAGCAGCACCGGGACAGGAACCTACGAGCAGTACTTC

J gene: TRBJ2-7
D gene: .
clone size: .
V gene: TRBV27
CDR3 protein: CASSAPPLRQGPSYEQYF
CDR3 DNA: TGTGCCAGCAGTGCCCCACCCCTCAGGCAGGGCCCGTCCTACGAGCAGTACTTC

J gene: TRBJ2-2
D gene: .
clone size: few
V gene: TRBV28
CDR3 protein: CASSFRLTGELFF
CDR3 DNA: TGTGCCAGCAGTTTTCGGCTTACCGGGGAGCTGTTTTTT

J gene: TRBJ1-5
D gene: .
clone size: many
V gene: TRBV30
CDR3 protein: CAWSVVTGQPQHF
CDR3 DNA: TGTGCCTGGAGTGTAGTCACGGGGCAGCCCCAGCATTTT

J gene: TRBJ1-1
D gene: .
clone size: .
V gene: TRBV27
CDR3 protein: CASSLSYGPPEAFF
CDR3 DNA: TGTGCCAGCAGTTTATCCTACGGTCCACCTGAAGCTTTCTTT

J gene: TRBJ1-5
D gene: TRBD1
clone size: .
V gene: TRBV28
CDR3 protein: CASSLGQGFRQPQHF
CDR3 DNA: TGTGCCAGCAGTTTAGGACAGGGTTTCCGTCAGCCCCAGCATTTT

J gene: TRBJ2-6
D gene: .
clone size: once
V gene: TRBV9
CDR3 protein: CASSVEPAGFGANVLTF
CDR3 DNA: TGTGCCAGCAGCGTAGAACCGGCGGGGTTTGGGGCCAACGTCCTGACTTTC

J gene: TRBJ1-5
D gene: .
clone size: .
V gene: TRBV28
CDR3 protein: CASRNLSWGLGKSNQPQHF
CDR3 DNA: TGTGCCAGCAGAAACCTCAGTTGGGGGTTGGGGAAAAGCAATCAGCCCCAGCATTTT

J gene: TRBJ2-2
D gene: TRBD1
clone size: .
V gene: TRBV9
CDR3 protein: CASSVFSGTDTGELFF
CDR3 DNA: TGTGCCAGCAGCGTATTCTCCGGGACAGACACCGGGGAGCTGTTTTTT

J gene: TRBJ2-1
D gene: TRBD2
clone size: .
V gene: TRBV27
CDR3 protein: CASILNRERLAGEGSEQFF
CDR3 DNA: TGTGCCAGCATTCTAAACAGGGAAAGACTAGCGGGAGAGGGAAGTGAGCAGTTCTTC

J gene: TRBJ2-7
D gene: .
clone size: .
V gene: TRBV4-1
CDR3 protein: CASSQDPPEQFPYEQYF
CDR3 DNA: TGCGCCAGCAGCCAAGACCCCCCGGAACAGTTTCCCTACGAGCAGTACTTC

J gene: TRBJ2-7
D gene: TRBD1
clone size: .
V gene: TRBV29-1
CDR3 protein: CSVLRQGRSGYEQYF
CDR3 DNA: TGCAGCGTTTTGCGACAGGGGAGATCGGGCTACGAGCAGTACTTC

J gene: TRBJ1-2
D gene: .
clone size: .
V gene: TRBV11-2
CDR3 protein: CASSLWAGDVYGYTF
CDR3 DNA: TGTGCCAGCAGCTTATGGGCAGGGGACGTCTATGGCTACACCTTC

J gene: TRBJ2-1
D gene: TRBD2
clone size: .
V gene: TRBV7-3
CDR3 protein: CASSLNGRALNEQFF
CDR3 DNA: TGTGCCAGCAGCTTAAACGGGAGGGCCTTAAATGAGCAGTTCTTC

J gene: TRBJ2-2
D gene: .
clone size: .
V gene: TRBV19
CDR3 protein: CASAEDTGELFF
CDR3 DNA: TGTGCCAGTGCAGAGGACACCGGGGAGCTGTTTTTT

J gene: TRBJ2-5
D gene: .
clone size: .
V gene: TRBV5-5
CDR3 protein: CASSPTEGAETQYF
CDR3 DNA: TGTGCCAGCAGCCCCACGGAAGGGGCGGAGACCCAGTACTTC

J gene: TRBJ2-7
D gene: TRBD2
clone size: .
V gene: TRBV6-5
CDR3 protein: CASSYSSSGPYEQYF
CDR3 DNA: TGTGCCAGCAGTTACTCGTCTAGCGGTCCCTACGAGCAGTACTTC

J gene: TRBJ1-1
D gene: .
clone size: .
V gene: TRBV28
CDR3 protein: CASGERGRRTEAFF
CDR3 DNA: TGTGCTAGCGGTGAAAGGGGAAGGAGGACTGAAGCTTTCTTT

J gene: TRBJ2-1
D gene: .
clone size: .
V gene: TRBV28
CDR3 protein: CASSQEQGDNERFF
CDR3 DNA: TGTGCCAGCAGCCAAGAACAGGGAGACAATGAGCGGTTCTTC

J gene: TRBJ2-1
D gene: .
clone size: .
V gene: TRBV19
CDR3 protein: CASSLMKGADNEQFF
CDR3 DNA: TGTGCCAGTAGTTTGATGAAAGGGGCCGACAATGAGCAGTTCTTC

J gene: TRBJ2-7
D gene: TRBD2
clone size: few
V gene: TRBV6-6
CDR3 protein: CASSLGLAGYEQYF
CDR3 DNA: TGTGCCAGCAGCCTGGGACTAGCGGGTTACGAGCAGTACTTC

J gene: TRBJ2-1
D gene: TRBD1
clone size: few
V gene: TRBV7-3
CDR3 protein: CASSRFLGTADNEQFF
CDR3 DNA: TGTGCCAGCAGCAGGTTTTTGGGGACAGCGGACAATGAGCAGTTCTTC

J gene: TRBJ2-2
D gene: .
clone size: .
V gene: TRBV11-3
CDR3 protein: CASSNGTFSYTGELFF
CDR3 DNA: TGTGCCAGCAGCAACGGGACTTTCTCTTACACCGGGGAGCTGTTTTTT

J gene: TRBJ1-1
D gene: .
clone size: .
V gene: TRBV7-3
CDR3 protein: CASSLTLQGQMNTEAFF
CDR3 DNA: TGTGCCAGCAGCTTAACCCTGCAAGGACAGATGAACACTGAAGCTTTCTTT

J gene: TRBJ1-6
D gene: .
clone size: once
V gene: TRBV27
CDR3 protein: CASSIRPQNSPLHF
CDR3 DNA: TGTGCCAGCAGTATTCGACCCCAAAATTCACCCCTCCACTTT

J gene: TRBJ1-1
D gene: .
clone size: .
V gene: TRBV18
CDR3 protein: CASSLNFEAFF
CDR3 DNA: TGTGCCAGCTCCCTTAATTTTGAAGCTTTCTTT

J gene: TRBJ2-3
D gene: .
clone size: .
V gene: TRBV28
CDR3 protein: CASSLVFGVRSRDGTDTQYF
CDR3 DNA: TGTGCCAGCAGTTTAGTATTTGGGGTCCGGTCTAGGGACGGAACAGATACGCAGTATTTT

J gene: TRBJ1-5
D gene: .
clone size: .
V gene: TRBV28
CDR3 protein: CASSVSLAPGPQHF
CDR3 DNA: TGTGCCAGCAGTGTGAGCCTCGCCCCAGGGCCCCAGCATTTT

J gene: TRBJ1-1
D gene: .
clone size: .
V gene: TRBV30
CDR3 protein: CAWRVNTNTEAFF
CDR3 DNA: TGTGCCTGGAGGGTTAACACGAACACTGAAGCTTTCTTT

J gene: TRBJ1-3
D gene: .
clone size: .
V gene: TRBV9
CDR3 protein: CASGSSSGNTIYF
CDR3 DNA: TGTGCCAGCGGCAGTAGCTCTGGAAACACCATATATTTT

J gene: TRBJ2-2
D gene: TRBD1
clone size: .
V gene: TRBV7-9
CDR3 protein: CASSNEGTGLAGELFF
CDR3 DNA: TGTGCCAGCAGCAATGAAGGGACAGGATTGGCCGGGGAGCTGTTTTTT

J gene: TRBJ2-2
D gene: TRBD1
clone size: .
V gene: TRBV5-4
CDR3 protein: CASSSWDSLNTGELFF
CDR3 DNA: TGTGCCAGCAGCTCCTGGGACAGCCTAAACACCGGGGAGCTGTTTTTT

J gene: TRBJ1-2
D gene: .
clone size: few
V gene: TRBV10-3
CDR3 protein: CAISETSHYGYTF
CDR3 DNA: TGTGCCATCAGTGAAACAAGTCACTATGGCTACACCTTC

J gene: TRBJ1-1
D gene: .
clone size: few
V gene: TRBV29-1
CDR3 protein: CSGLDGNTEAFF
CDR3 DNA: TGCAGCGGGTTGGACGGGAACACTGAAGCTTTCTTT

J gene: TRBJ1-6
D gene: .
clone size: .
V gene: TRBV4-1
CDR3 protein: CASSLPPGSNSPLHF
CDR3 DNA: TGCGCCAGCAGCCTCCCGCCGGGGAGTAATTCACCCCTCCACTTT